The present entry profiles one T cell receptor (beta chain) with its context. Its antigen remains unknown. This specimen belongs to a study of cytomegalovirus exposure and HLA in healthy donors. Study results and limitations: Many donors shared some public TCRs, even though most TCR sequences were rare. Among the CMV-associated chains, a few were confirmed in vitro as specific for CMV antigens. Reports described diagnosis of cytomegalovirus status by the classifier as highly specific and sensitive.

In germline, CDR1 is DFQATT, CDR2 SNEGSKA (reference sequence). Trimming pared 6 bases from V and 6 bases from J, leaving 12 bases between. The CDR3 length is 11 residues. Data came from immunoSEQ multiplex PCR; TCRdb stores just in-frame clones and leaves some out. The data show approximately 44,000 clones, over 75% seen once. J is TRBJ2-7 and V is TRBV20-1; D might be TRBD2 (7 bases). The TCR sequence derives from a woman in her thirties in good health and CMV-seronegative. Material for sequencing was PBMCs. Here the CDR3 reads CSALRGGEQYF. CDR3 sequence (DNA): TGCAGTGCCCTAAGGGGGGGCGAGCAGTACTTC.